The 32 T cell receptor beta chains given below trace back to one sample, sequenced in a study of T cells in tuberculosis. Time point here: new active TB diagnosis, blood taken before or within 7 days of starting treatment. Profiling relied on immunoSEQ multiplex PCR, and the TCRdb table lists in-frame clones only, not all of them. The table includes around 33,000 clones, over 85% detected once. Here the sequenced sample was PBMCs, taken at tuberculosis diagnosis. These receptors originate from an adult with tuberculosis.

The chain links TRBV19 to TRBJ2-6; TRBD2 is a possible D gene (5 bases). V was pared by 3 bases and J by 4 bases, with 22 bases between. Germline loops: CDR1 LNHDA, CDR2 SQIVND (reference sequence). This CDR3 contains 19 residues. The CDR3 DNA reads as TGTGCCAGTAGTATGAATTATGGACTGGTGCCCGGGGGGGCCAACGTCCTGACTTTC. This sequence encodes CASSMNYGLVPGGANVLTF.

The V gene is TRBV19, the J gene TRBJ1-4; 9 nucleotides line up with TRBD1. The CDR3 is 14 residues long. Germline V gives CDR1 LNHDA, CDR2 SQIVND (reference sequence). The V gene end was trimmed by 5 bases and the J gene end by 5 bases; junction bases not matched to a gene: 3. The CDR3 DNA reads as TGTGCCAGTAGTTTGGGACAGGGAAATGAAAAACTGTTTTTT. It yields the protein CASSLGQGNEKLFF.

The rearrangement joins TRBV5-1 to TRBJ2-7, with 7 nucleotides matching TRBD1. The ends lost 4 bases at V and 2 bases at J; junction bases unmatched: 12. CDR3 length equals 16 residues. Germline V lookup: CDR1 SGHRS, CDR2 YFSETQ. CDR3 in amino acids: CASSTSTGLVTYEQYF. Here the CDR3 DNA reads TGCGCCAGCAGCACCTCGACAGGGCTGGTCACCTACGAGCAGTACTTC.

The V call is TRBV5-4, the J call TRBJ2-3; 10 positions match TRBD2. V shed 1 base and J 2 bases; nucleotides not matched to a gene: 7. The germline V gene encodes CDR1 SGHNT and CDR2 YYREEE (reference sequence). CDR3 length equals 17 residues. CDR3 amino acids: CASSLPTSGSNTDTQYF. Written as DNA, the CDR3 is TGTGCCAGCAGCTTGCCGACTAGCGGGTCGAACACAGATACGCAGTATTTT.

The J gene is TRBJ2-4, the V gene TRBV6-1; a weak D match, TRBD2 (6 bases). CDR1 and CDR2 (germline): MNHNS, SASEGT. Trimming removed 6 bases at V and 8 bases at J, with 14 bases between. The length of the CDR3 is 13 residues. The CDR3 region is CASRETRDDIQYF. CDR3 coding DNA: TGTGCCAGCAGGGAGACTAGGGATGACATTCAGTACTTC.

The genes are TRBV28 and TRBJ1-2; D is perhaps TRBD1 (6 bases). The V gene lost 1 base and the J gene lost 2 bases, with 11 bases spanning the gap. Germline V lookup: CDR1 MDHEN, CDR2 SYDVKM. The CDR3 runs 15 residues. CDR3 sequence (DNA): TGTGCCAGCAGTTTATCATCAGGGGCGAACTATGGCTACACCTTC. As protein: CASSLSSGANYGYTF.

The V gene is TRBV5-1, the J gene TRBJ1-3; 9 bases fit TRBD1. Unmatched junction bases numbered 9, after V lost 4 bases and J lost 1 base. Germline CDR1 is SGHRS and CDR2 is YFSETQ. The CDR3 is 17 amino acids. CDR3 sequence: CASSPWGQGESGNTIYF. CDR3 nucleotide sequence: TGCGCCAGCAGCCCCTGGGGACAGGGAGAATCTGGAAACACCATATATTTT. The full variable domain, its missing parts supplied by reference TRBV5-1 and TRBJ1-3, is KAGVTQTPRYLIKTRGQQVTLSCSPISGHRSVSWYQQTPGQGLQFLFEYFSETQRNKGNFPGRFSGRQFSNSRSEMNVSTLELGDSALYLCASSPWGQGESGNTIYFGEGSWLTVV.

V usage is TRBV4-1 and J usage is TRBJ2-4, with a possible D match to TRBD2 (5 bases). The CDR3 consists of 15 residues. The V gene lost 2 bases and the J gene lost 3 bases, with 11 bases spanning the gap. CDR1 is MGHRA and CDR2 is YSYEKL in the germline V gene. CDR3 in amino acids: CASSQTTRDKNIQYF. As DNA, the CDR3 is TGCGCCAGCAGCCAAACCACTAGAGACAAAAACATTCAGTACTTC.

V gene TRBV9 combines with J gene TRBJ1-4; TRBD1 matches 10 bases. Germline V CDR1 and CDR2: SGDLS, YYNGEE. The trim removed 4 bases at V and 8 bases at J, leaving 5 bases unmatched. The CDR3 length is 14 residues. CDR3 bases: TGTGCCAGCAGCCCCCAGACAGGGGGCGAAAAACTGTTTTTT. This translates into CASSPQTGGEKLFF.

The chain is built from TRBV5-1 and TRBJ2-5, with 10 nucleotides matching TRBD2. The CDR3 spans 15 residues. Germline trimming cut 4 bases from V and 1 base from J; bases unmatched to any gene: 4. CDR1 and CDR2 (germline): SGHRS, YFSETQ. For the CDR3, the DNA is TGCGCCAGCAGCCCGTGGACTAGCGGCCAAGAGACCCAGTACTTC. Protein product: CASSPWTSGQETQYF.

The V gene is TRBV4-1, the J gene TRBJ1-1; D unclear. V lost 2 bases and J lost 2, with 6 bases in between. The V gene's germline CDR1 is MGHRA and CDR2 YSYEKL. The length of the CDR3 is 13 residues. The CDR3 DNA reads TGCGCCAGCAGCCAAAACAAAAACACTGAAGCTTTCTTT. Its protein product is CASSQNKNTEAFF.

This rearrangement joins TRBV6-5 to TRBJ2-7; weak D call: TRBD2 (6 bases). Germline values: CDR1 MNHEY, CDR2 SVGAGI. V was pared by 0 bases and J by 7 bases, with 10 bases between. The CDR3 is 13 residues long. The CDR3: CASSYSRETEQYF. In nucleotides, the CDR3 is TGTGCCAGCAGTTACTCCCGGGAGACTGAGCAGTACTTC.

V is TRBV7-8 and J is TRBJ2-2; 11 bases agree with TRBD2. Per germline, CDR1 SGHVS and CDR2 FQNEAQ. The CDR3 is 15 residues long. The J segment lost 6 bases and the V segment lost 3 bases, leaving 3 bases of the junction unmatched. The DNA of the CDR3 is TGTGCCAGCAGCTTTAGCGGGGGGGGCCCCGGGGAGCTGTTTTTT. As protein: CASSFSGGGPGELFF.

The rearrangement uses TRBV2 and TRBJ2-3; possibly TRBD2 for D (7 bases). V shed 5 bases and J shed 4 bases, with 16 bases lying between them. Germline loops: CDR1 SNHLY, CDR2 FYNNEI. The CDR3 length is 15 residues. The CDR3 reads CASSWGGQGADTQYF. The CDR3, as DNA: TGTGCCAGCAGTTGGGGGGGGCAAGGGGCAGATACGCAGTATTTT. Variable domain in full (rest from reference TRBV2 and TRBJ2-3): EPEVTQTPSHQVTQMGQEVILRCVPISNHLYFYWYRQILGQKVEFLVSFYNNEISEKSEIFDDQFSVERPDGSNFTLKIRSTKLEDSAMYFCASSWGGQGADTQYFGPGTRLTVL.

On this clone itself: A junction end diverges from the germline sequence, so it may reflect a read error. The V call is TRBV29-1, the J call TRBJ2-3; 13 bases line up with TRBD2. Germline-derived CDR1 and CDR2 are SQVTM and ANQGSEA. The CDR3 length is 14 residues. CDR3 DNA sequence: TGCAGCGTGGAAGGACTAGCGGGGGCAGATACGCAGTATTTT. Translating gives CSVEGLAGADTQYF.

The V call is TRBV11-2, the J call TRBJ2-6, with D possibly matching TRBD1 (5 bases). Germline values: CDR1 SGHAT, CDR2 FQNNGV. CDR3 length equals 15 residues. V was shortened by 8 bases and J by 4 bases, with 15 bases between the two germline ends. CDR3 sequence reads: CASGAWTTGANVLTF. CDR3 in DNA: TGTGCCAGCGGAGCTTGGACAACCGGGGCCAACGTCCTGACTTTC.

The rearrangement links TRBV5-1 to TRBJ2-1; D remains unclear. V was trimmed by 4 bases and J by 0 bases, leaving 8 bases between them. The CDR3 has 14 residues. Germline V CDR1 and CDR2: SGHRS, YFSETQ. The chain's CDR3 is CASSPSSSYNEQFF. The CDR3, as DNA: TGCGCCAGCAGCCCTTCCAGCTCCTACAATGAGCAGTTCTTC.

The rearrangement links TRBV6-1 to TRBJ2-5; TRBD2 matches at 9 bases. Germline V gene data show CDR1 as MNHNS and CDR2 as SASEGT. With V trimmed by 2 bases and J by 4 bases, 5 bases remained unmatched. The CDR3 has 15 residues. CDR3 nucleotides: TGTGCCAGCAGTGAAAGATTGGGACTAGCAGAGACCCAGTACTTC. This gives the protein CASSERLGLAETQYF.

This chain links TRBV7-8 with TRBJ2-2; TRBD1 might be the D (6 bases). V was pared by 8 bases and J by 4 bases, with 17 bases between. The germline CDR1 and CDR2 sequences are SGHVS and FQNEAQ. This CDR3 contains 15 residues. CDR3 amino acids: CASPPQGHLTGELFF. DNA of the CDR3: TGTGCCAGCCCCCCCCAGGGACACCTCACCGGGGAGCTGTTTTTT.

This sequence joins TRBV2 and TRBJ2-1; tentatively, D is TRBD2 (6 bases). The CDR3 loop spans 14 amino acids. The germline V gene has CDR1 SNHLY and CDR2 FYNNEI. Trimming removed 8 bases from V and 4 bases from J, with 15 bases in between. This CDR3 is CASHRTLAYNEQFF. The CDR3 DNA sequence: TGTGCCAGCCATAGGACCCTAGCGTACAATGAGCAGTTCTTC. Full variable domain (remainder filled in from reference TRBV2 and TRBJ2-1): EPEVTQTPSHQVTQMGQEVILRCVPISNHLYFYWYRQILGQKVEFLVSFYNNEISEKSEIFDDQFSVERPDGSNFTLKIRSTKLEDSAMYFCASHRTLAYNEQFFGPGTRLTVL.

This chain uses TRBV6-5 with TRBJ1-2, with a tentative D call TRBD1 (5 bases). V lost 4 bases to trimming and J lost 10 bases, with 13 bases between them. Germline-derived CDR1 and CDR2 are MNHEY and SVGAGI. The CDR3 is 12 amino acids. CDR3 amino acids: CASSSVGGSYTF. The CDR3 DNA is TGTGCCAGCAGTTCCGTGGGGGGGTCCTACACCTTC.

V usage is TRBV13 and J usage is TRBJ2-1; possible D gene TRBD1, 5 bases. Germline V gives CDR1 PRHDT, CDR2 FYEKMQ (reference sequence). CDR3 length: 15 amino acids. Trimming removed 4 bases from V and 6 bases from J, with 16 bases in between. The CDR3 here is CASSYGAGRFNEQFF. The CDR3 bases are TGTGCCAGCAGCTATGGCGCAGGGCGTTTCAATGAGCAGTTCTTC. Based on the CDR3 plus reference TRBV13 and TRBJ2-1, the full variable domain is AAGVIQSPRHLIKEKRETATLKCYPIPRHDTVYWYQQGPGQDPQFLISFYEKMQSDKGSIPDRFSAQQFSDYHSELNMSSLELGDSALYFCASSYGAGRFNEQFFGPGTRLTVL.

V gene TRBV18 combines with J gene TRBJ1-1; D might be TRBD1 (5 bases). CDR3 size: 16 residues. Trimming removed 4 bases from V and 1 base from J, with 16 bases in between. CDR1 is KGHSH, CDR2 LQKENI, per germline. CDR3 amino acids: CASSQRSLQANTEAFF. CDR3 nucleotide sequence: TGTGCCAGCTCACAGAGGTCTCTACAGGCGAACACTGAAGCTTTCTTT.

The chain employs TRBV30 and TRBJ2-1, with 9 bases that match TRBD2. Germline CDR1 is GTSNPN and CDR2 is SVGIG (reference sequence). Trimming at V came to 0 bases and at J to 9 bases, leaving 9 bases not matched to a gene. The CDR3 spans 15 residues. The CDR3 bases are TGTGCCTGGAGTGTAAGACGCGGGAGGGGTGGTGAGCAGTTCTTC. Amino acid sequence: CAWSVRRGRGGEQFF.

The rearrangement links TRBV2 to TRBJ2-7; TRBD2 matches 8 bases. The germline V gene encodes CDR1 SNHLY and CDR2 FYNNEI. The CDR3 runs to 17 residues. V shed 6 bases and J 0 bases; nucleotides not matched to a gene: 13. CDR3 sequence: CASSSPRLAYSSYEQYF. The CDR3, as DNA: TGTGCCAGCAGCTCCCCACGACTAGCGTACAGCTCCTACGAGCAGTACTTC. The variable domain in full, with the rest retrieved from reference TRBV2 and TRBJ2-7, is EPEVTQTPSHQVTQMGQEVILRCVPISNHLYFYWYRQILGQKVEFLVSFYNNEISEKSEIFDDQFSVERPDGSNFTLKIRSTKLEDSAMYFCASSSPRLAYSSYEQYFGPGTRLTVT.

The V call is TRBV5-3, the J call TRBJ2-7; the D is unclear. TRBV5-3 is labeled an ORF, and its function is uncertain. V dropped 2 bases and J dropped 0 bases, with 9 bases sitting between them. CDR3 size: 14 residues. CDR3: CARSFKQSSYEQYF. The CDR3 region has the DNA TGTGCCAGAAGCTTCAAACAGAGCTCCTACGAGCAGTACTTC.

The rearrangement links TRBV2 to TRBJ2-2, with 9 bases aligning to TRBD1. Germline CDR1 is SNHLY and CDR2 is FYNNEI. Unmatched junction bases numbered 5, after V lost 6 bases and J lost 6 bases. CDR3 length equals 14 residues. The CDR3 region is CASRIDRGAGELFF. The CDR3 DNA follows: TGTGCCAGCAGAATCGACAGGGGGGCCGGGGAGCTGTTTTTT.

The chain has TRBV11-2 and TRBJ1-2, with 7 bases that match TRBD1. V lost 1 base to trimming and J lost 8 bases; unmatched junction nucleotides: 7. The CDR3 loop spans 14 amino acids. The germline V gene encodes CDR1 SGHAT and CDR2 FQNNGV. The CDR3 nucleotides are TGTGCCAGCAGCTTAGTAGGGACAGAGTTGGGCTACACCTTC. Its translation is CASSLVGTELGYTF.

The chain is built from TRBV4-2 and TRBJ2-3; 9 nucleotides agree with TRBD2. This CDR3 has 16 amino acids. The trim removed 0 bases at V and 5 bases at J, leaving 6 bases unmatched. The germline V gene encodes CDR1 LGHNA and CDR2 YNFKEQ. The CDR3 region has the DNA TGTGCCAGCAGCCAAGATCAAGCGGGGGGAGTAGATACGCAGTATTTT. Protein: CASSQDQAGGVDTQYF.

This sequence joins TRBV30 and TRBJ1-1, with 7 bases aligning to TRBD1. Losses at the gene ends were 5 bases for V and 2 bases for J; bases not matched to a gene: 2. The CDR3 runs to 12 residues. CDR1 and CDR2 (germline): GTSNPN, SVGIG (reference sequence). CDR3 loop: CAWDRVNTEAFF. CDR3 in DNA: TGTGCCTGGGACAGGGTAAACACTGAAGCTTTCTTT. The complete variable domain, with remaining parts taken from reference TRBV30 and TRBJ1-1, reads SQTIHQWPATLVQPVGSPLSLECTVEGTSNPNLYWYRQAAGRGLQLLFYSVGIGQISSEVPQNLSASRPQDRQFILSSKKLLLSDSGFYLCAWDRVNTEAFFGQGTRLTVV.

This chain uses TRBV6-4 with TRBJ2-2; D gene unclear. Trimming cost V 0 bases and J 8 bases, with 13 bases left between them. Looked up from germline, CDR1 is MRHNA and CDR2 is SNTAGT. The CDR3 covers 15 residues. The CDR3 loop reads CASSDSSGDKGELFF. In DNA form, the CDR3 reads TGTGCCAGCAGTGACTCGAGTGGAGATAAAGGGGAGCTGTTTTTT.

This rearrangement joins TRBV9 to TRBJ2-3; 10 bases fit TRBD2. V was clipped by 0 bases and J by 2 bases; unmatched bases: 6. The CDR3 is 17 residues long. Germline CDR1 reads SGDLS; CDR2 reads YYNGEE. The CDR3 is CASSVGASGSLTDTQYF. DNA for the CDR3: TGTGCCAGCAGCGTAGGGGCTAGCGGGAGTCTCACAGATACGCAGTATTTT.